This T cell receptor (beta chain) was sequenced for a study of metastatic and nonmetastatic thyroid tumors. Thyroid surgery was performed in patients who had received no treatment beforehand. Via MiXCR, TCRdb re-called the PCR reads. The sample carries tens of thousands of clones, about an eighth recorded once. This clone appeared many times. The V and J ends lost 5 bases and 4 bases respectively, with 11 bases between them. The CDR3 covers 14 residues. This chain links TRBV12-3 or TRBV12-4 with TRBJ2-2; D uncertain. Sequencing was carried out using blood. The receptor was isolated from a female donor with papillary thyroid cancer or a benign thyroid nodule (not recorded which). Some clones in this sample may be carry-over from other donors' samples. The CDR3 loop reads CASSLPVGTGELFF. CDR3 DNA: TGTGCCAGCAGTCTACCCGTCGGCACCGGGGAGCTGTTTTTT.